This T cell receptor beta chain was found in a study of regulatory T cells in long-lasting Graves disease. Stated time point: newly diagnosed GD, antithyroid drugs for less than 3 months. Isolated PBMC RNA provided the starting material for the TCR library. Note on this clonotype: At one boundary the junction diverges from the germline segment, which might be a read error.

The CDR3 runs to 15 residues. Germline CDR1 reads MDHEN; CDR2 reads SYDVKM. The authors built TCR beta libraries using iRepertoire HTBI primers and Arm-PCR of CDR3 regions. MiXCR was run by TCRdb on the multiplex PCR reads, yielding one entry per CDR3 protein. The profile shows approximately 400,000 distinct CDR3 sequences, about 15% of them singletons. Separately, the same data were catalogued under a study of T cells in Graves' hyperthyroidism and ophthalmopathy.

The clonotype was recovered from a woman aged 40 to 55 with Graves disease. The V and J genes are TRBV28 and TRBJ1-3; D not certain. The source was peripheral blood mononuclear cells (PBMCs), collected at new diagnosis, from a patient treated with antithyroid drugs. The CDR3 DNA follows: TGTGCCAGCAGCCTACTTATCCGCTCTGGAAACACCACATATTTT. Translation: CASSLLIRSGNTTYF.